This entry is about one TCR beta chain. Its antigen remains unidentified. Generated by immunoSEQ multiplex PCR, the TCRdb table keeps only in-frame clones and is missing some. Of roughly 57,000 clones in the sample, 75% to 85% are singletons; the top ten hold about 5.4%. These data are taken from a study of vaccination effects on CD4 cells after COVID-19. Study-level information: The study sampled two convalescent patients 16 days and one week before vaccination. Study results and limitations: Clonal contraction was marked in infection- and vaccine-induced clones late after vaccination. The study dataset contains few convalescent patients and includes no early post-infection timepoints.

Antigen-specific CD4+ T cells were first expanded with viral peptide pools by the ViraFEST assay and only then sequenced. Culture lasted roughly eleven days before CD4+ T cell isolation. The person acquired a PCR-confirmed SARS-CoV-2 infection between March and December 2020. IL-2 medium was substituted for half the medium on days 3 and 7. V dropped 7 bases and J dropped 5 bases, with 18 bases sitting between them. CDR1 is SGHTA and CDR2 is FQGTGA in the germline V gene. The length of the CDR3 is 14 residues. The chain is built from TRBV7-3 and TRBJ2-7, with D maybe TRBD1 (6 bases). The source of this sequence is a human donor who had a prior SARS-CoV-2 infection. Sequencing was performed on CD4+ T cells from PBMCs cultured with HIV peptides, taken before COVID-19 vaccination. Subset described: HIV-1 Nef peptide pool negative control/reference culture. The CDR3 is CASNSPQGWHEQYF. The CDR3 region has the DNA TGTGCCAGCAACAGTCCACAGGGTTGGCACGAGCAGTACTTC.